Sequencing of this T cell receptor (beta chain) was carried out in a study of identical twins. TCRdb itself ran the 5' RACE reads through MiXCR, one entry per CDR3 protein. The profile shows roughly 500,000 distinct CDR3 sequences, 20% to 25% of them singletons. Germline CDR1 DFQATT, CDR2 SNEGSKA (reference sequence). The CDR3 is 14 amino acids. With V trimmed by 7 bases and J by 4 bases, 7 bases remained unmatched. These data also featured in a second study, about T cells expressing NK-cell markers.

This sequence was found in a woman younger than 35 in good health. The sample comprised CD4+ T cells sorted from blood. The rearrangement links TRBV20-1 to TRBJ2-3, with 11 bases aligning to TRBD2. CDR3 sequence: CSGLLAGAADTQYF. CDR3 in DNA: TGCAGTGGTTTACTAGCGGGGGCGGCAGATACGCAGTATTTT.